Following are 30 T cell receptor beta chains from one sample sequenced in a study of graft-versus-host responses after intestinal transplantation. This table comes from immunoSEQ multiplex PCR, and its TCRdb copy is limited to in-frame clones, with some not included. This sample yields almost 70,000 clones, of which just under 95% are seen a single time; around 7.1% belongs to the top ten. The sequencing used bone marrow, collected roughly 110 weeks after intestinal transplantation. The receptors stem from a human patient who received an intestinal transplant, so some T cells may come from the graft donor.

The V gene is TRBV10-1, the J gene TRBJ2-1, with 12 bases lining up with TRBD2. Germline V gene lookup returns CDR1 WNHNN and CDR2 SYGVQD (reference sequence). V lost 4 bases, J lost 9 bases, and 13 bases stayed unmatched. The CDR3 loop spans 17 amino acids. The CDR3 DNA reads TGCGCCAGCAGTGGTGGGACTAGCGGGTTCCCAGTGGGTGAGCAGTTCTTC. It translates to CASSGGTSGFPVGEQFF.

V gene TRBV6-5 combines with J gene TRBJ2-7, with 10 positions matching TRBD1. CDR1 and CDR2 from the germline V gene are MNHEY and SVGAGI. The CDR3 loop spans 15 amino acids. After removal of 5 bases from V and 1 base from J, the junction contained 5 bases not matched to a gene. The CDR3 region has the DNA TGTGCCAGCAGTCCGGGACAGGGGTCTTCCTACGAGCAGTACTTC. This sequence encodes CASSPGQGSSYEQYF.

This clone was detected only a few times. A junction boundary mismatches the germline segment, possibly from a read error. The V and J genes are TRBV7-9 and TRBJ1-6, with D unclear. Per the germline V gene, CDR1 is SEHNR and CDR2 is FQNEAQ (reference sequence). The CDR3 is 14 amino acids. The CDR3 sequence is CASSLAGYLSPLHF. CDR3 DNA sequence: TGTGCCAGCAGCCTAGCGGGGTACCTCTCACCCCTCCACTTT.

The chain carries TRBV10-2 and TRBJ2-1; 9 bases agree with TRBD1. The CDR3 has 14 residues. J gave up 4 bases and V 2 bases, and 0 bases lay outside the gene matches. Germline-derived CDR1 and CDR2 are WSHSY and SAAADI. CDR3 loop: CASSEGQGYNEQFF. The CDR3 DNA reads TGCGCCAGCAGTGAGGGACAGGGGTACAATGAGCAGTTCTTC.

The rearrangement joins TRBV9 to TRBJ2-1, with TRBD1 matching 8 bases. V was pared by 0 bases and J by 7 bases, with 12 bases of the junction left unmatched. Germline lookup yields CDR1 SGDLS and CDR2 YYNGEE. The CDR3 covers 17 residues. CDR3: CASSVAPQDREWNEQFF. The CDR3 nucleotides are TGTGCCAGCAGCGTAGCCCCCCAGGACAGGGAATGGAATGAGCAGTTCTTC.

V and J are TRBV28 and TRBJ2-7; no clear D gene. This CDR3 spans 10 amino acids. Germline CDR1 reads MDHEN; CDR2 reads SYDVKM. V was pared by 4 bases and J by 5 bases, with 3 bases between. The CDR3 protein is CASSYHEQYF. The CDR3 nucleotides read TGTGCCAGCAGTTACCACGAGCAGTACTTC.

The rearrangement links TRBV2 to TRBJ2-7, with 9 bases lining up with TRBD1. V lost 5 bases, J lost 3 bases, and 8 bases stayed unmatched. The CDR3 loop spans 15 amino acids. Germline V gene sequence: CDR1 SNHLY, CDR2 FYNNEI. For the CDR3, the DNA is TGTGCCAGCAGTTCAACAGGGGGCGGTATCTACGAGCAGTACTTC. This sequence encodes CASSSTGGGIYEQYF.

This clone has just a few counts. The J gene is TRBJ2-7, the V gene TRBV5-5, with D maybe TRBD2 (5 bases). The V gene lost 4 bases and the J gene lost 6 bases, with 11 bases spanning the gap. The CDR3 runs 12 residues. Per the germline V gene, CDR1 is SGHKS and CDR2 is YYEKEE (reference sequence). CDR3 loop: CASSLLEGEQYF. CDR3 nucleotides: TGTGCCAGCAGCCTGCTAGAGGGCGAGCAGTACTTC.

This sequence joins TRBV7-6 and TRBJ2-5, with 10 bases matching TRBD1. Germline V gives CDR1 SGHVS, CDR2 FNYEAQ. The CDR3 spans 17 residues. V shed 2 bases, J shed 11 bases, and the junction held 17 bases outside the gene matches. The CDR3 here is CASSLSGWDRGFQEQYF. CDR3 sequence (DNA): TGTGCCAGCAGCTTAAGCGGCTGGGACAGGGGATTCCAGGAGCAGTACTTC.

This chain joins TRBV6-6 and TRBJ1-5; tentatively, D is TRBD1 (5 bases). V was clipped by 2 bases and J by 1 base, with 12 bases between them. Germline CDR1 and CDR2: MNHNY and SVGAGI (reference sequence). This CDR3 has 16 amino acids. CDR3 residues: CASSYLSGGSNQPQHF. The CDR3 bases are TGTGCCAGCAGTTACCTCTCTGGGGGGAGCAATCAGCCCCAGCATTTT.

This chain links TRBV30 with TRBJ2-4; maybe TRBD1 (6 bases). CDR1 is GTSNPN, CDR2 SVGIG, per germline (reference sequence). CDR3 length: 14 residues. V was pared by 1 base and J by 8 bases, with 15 bases between. CDR3 sequence (DNA): TGTGCCTGGAGTGGGGGCCAGGGGTTGGACATTCAGTACTTC. Translation: CAWSGGQGLDIQYF.

The CDR3: CASSLELADTDTQYF. The CDR3 region has the DNA TGCGCCAGCAGCTTGGAACTAGCGGACACAGATACGCAGTATTTT. The rearrangement joins TRBV5-1 to TRBJ2-3; the match to TRBD2 covers 8 bases. V shed 0 bases and J 2 bases; nucleotides not matched to a gene: 2. This CDR3 region has 15 residues. The germline V gene encodes CDR1 SGHRS and CDR2 YFSETQ. The whole variable domain, filled in from reference TRBV5-1 and TRBJ2-3, reads KAGVTQTPRYLIKTRGQQVTLSCSPISGHRSVSWYQQTPGQGLQFLFEYFSETQRNKGNFPGRFSGRQFSNSRSEMNVSTLELGDSALYLCASSLELADTDTQYFGPGTRLTVL.

The chain employs TRBV5-1 and TRBJ2-7; no firm D call. The CDR3 loop spans 14 amino acids. The V and J ends lost 0 bases and 0 bases respectively, with 7 bases between them. Germline assignment: CDR1 SGHRS and CDR2 YFSETQ. The CDR3 DNA reads as TGCGCCAGCAGCTTGGTCGGGCCCTCCTACGAGCAGTACTTC. As protein: CASSLVGPSYEQYF. Drawing the rest from reference TRBV5-1 and TRBJ2-7, the complete variable domain is KAGVTQTPRYLIKTRGQQVTLSCSPISGHRSVSWYQQTPGQGLQFLFEYFSETQRNKGNFPGRFSGRQFSNSRSEMNVSTLELGDSALYLCASSLVGPSYEQYFGPGTRLTVT.

The V gene is TRBV6-6, the J gene TRBJ1-2, with 7 bases that match TRBD1. J was trimmed by 2 bases and V by 6 bases; bases with no gene match: 3. In germline, CDR1 is MNHNY, CDR2 SVGAGI (reference sequence). The CDR3 loop spans 13 amino acids. The CDR3 DNA reads TGTGCCAGCAGACGGGACAGCAACTATGGCTACACCTTC. Translation: CASRRDSNYGYTF.

J is TRBJ1-5 and V is TRBV19; 7 bases match TRBD1. Germline CDR1 LNHDA, CDR2 SQIVND (reference sequence). J lost 7 bases, V lost 7 bases, and 13 bases had no gene match. This CDR3 region has 15 residues. The CDR3 loop reads CASTSTGDRGQPQHF. CDR3 DNA sequence: TGTGCCAGTACCTCCACAGGGGATCGGGGGCAGCCCCAGCATTTT.

V gene TRBV6-5 combines with J gene TRBJ2-7; 9 nucleotides agree with TRBD1. The CDR3 consists of 13 residues. CDR1 MNHEY and CDR2 SVGAGI come from the germline V gene. J gave up 4 bases and V 6 bases, and 4 bases lay outside the gene matches. DNA for the CDR3: TGTGCCAGCAGGCCCGGACAGGGGTACGAGCAGTACTTC. Protein product: CASRPGQGYEQYF.

The chain employs TRBV7-9 and TRBJ1-1, with 7 bases aligning to TRBD1. Germline loops: CDR1 SEHNR, CDR2 FQNEAQ (reference sequence). There are 14 residues in the CDR3. The J segment lost 6 bases and the V segment lost 5 bases, leaving 9 bases of the junction unmatched. Here the CDR3 reads CASSTGTADPEAFF. As DNA, the CDR3 is TGTGCCAGCAGCACGGGGACAGCAGATCCTGAAGCTTTCTTT.

V usage is TRBV6-1 and J usage is TRBJ1-2, with D possibly TRBD1 on 5 matching bases. V was clipped by 3 bases and J by 8 bases, with 16 bases between them. The CDR3 sequence is 14 residues long. Germline CDR1 reads MNHNS; CDR2 reads SASEGT. CDR3 region: CASSDTGLPEGYTF. The CDR3 nucleotides read TGTGCCAGCAGTGATACGGGACTCCCGGAGGGCTACACCTTC.

The chain combines TRBV28 with TRBJ2-7; D gene uncertain. The CDR3 extends over 11 amino acids. Germline CDR1 reads MDHEN; CDR2 reads SYDVKM. With 6 bases removed from V and 2 bases from J, the gap between germline ends came to 5 bases. CDR3 protein: CASRRPYEQYF. CDR3 in DNA: TGTGCCAGCAGGAGGCCCTACGAGCAGTACTTC.

This clone was observed a single time. The chain combines TRBV19 with TRBJ2-7, with TRBD1 as a possible D gene (6 bases). V was clipped by 8 bases and J by 5 bases, with 13 bases between them. Germline loops: CDR1 LNHDA, CDR2 SQIVND (reference sequence). CDR3 length equals 12 residues. CDR3 amino acids: CASSGETHEQYF. CDR3 nucleotides: TGTGCCAGTTCAGGGGAAACCCACGAGCAGTACTTC.

This sequence joins TRBV5-4 and TRBJ1-1, with D possibly TRBD1 on 6 matching bases. The CDR3 is made up of 15 amino acids. Trimming took off 4 bases at V and 3 bases at J, with 16 bases between the two ends. The germline V gene has CDR1 SGHNT and CDR2 YYREEE (reference sequence). This CDR3 is CASSPKGGPDTEAFF. DNA of the CDR3: TGTGCCAGCAGCCCGAAGGGGGGTCCGGACACTGAAGCTTTCTTT.

This chain joins TRBV4-2 and TRBJ2-7; D may be TRBD1 (5 bases). This CDR3 is built from 14 residues. CDR1 is LGHNA, CDR2 YNFKEQ, per germline. Trimming removed 0 bases from V and 7 bases from J, with 13 bases in between. In DNA, the CDR3 is TGTGCCAGCAGCCAAGATGGCACAGGACAAGAGCAGTACTTC. Encoded protein: CASSQDGTGQEQYF.

Only one count was recorded for this clone. The genes are TRBV11-3 and TRBJ2-2; 8 nucleotides agree with TRBD2. CDR3 size: 13 residues. Germline CDR1 is SGHNT and CDR2 is YENEEA. V shed 4 bases and J 6 bases; nucleotides not matched to a gene: 1. The CDR3 bases are TGTGCCAGCAGCTCAGCGGGAGCCGGGGAGCTGTTTTTT. Its translation is CASSSAGAGELFF.

For the CDR3, the DNA is TGTGCCAGCAGTCTACTGGGACAGGGTCCCGATGGCTACACCTTC. Amino acid sequence: CASSLLGQGPDGYTF. The chain joins TRBV27 to TRBJ1-2, with TRBD1 matching over 9 bases. V lost 5 bases and J lost 6; bases outside the gene matches: 10. Germline loops: CDR1 MNHEY, CDR2 SMNVEV (reference sequence). CDR3 length: 15 residues.

The chain combines TRBV4-1 with TRBJ2-1, with D unresolved. The ends were cut back, 3 bases at V and 4 bases at J, with 10 bases in the middle. Per the germline V gene, CDR1 is MGHRA and CDR2 is YSYEKL. The CDR3 has 14 residues. CDR3 loop: CASSHGVVYNEQFF. The CDR3 DNA reads TGCGCCAGCAGCCACGGAGTTGTGTACAATGAGCAGTTCTTC.

The chain has TRBV6-6 and TRBJ1-1; D remains ambiguous. V dropped 3 bases and J dropped 4 bases, with 15 bases sitting between them. Per the germline V gene, CDR1 is MNHNY and CDR2 is SVGAGI (reference sequence). The CDR3 runs to 15 residues. The CDR3 reads CASSYPGGGSTEAFF. The CDR3, as DNA: TGTGCCAGCAGTTATCCGGGAGGTGGGAGCACTGAAGCTTTCTTT.

V is TRBV6-5 and J is TRBJ1-5; D may be TRBD1 (5 bases). V gave up 0 bases and J gave up 5 bases, with 14 bases separating them. Germline V gene lookup returns CDR1 MNHEY and CDR2 SVGAGI. The CDR3 runs 16 residues. CDR3 sequence reads: CASSYSPLGRDQPQHF. Written as DNA, the CDR3 is TGTGCCAGCAGTTACTCGCCTTTGGGGCGGGATCAGCCCCAGCATTTT.

The V and J genes are TRBV6-1 and TRBJ2-7; no firm D call. Trimming took 6 bases from V and 3 from J, leaving 18 bases between them. Germline-derived CDR1 and CDR2 are MNHNS and SASEGT. The CDR3 consists of 15 residues. The CDR3 reads CASSPDLFRNYEQYF. CDR3 nucleotides: TGTGCCAGCAGCCCTGACCTGTTCAGAAACTACGAGCAGTACTTC.

The gene calls are TRBV11-2 and TRBJ2-7; 7 bases align to TRBD1. The V gene end was trimmed by 5 bases and the J gene end by 2 bases; junction bases not matched to a gene: 6. The CDR3 extends over 14 amino acids. The germline gives CDR1 SGHAT, CDR2 FQNNGV. The CDR3 DNA is TGTGCCAGCAGCGTTAACAGGGGTACCTACGAGCAGTACTTC. The encoded protein is CASSVNRGTYEQYF. Variable domain in full (rest from reference TRBV11-2 and TRBJ2-7): EAGVAQSPRYKIIEKRQSVAFWCNPISGHATLYWYQQILGQGPKLLIQFQNNGVVDDSQLPKDRFSAERLKGVDSTLKIQPAKLEDSAVYLCASSVNRGTYEQYFGPGTRLTVT.

The chain employs TRBV6-6 and TRBJ2-7; D is ambiguous. Trimming took off 0 bases at V and 1 base at J, with 4 bases between the two ends. The CDR3 spans 13 residues. The germline V gene has CDR1 MNHNY and CDR2 SVGAGI (reference sequence). The CDR3 is CASSYSESYEQYF. The CDR3 nucleotides read TGTGCCAGCAGTTACTCGGAGTCCTACGAGCAGTACTTC.